This T cell receptor (beta chain) came from a study of beta chain features in type 1 diabetes. Every isolated RNA sample was fully reverse transcribed, so sequencing captured expressed TCRB transcripts. Roughly 3.7 million reads, on average, came from each naive, central memory and regulatory T cell sample. Clones were read by immunoSEQ multiplex PCR, and TCRdb kept only the in-frame ones, dropping some. Among some 190,000 clones listed, 6% to 9% were seen once. A word on this clone: Its antigen is unidentified.

This CDR3 is built from 13 residues. Trimming cost V 4 bases and J 2 bases, with 12 bases left between them. Germline CDR1 and CDR2: SQVTM and ANQGSEA. Staining for CD45RO/CCR7/CD25/CD127/CD95/CD27 allowed sorting of CD4+ naive, central memory, regulatory and stem cell-like memory cells. General study findings and limits: Researchers report that Type 1 diabetes patients had moderately but significantly shorter TCRB CDR3s across all four CD4+ subsets. More deletions and fewer insertions at VDJ junctions were seen in type 1 diabetes patients. Researchers caution that PCR might favor shorter templates, equally among patients and controls.

Sequencing input: central memory CD4+ T cells from blood. The origin of this receptor is a man younger than 30 with type 1 diabetes. The genes are TRBV29-1 and TRBJ2-7; the D gene is possibly TRBD1 (6 bases). The CDR3 sequence: CSVGGQLTYEQYF. The CDR3 region has the DNA TGCAGCGTTGGCGGACAGTTAACCTACGAGCAGTACTTC.